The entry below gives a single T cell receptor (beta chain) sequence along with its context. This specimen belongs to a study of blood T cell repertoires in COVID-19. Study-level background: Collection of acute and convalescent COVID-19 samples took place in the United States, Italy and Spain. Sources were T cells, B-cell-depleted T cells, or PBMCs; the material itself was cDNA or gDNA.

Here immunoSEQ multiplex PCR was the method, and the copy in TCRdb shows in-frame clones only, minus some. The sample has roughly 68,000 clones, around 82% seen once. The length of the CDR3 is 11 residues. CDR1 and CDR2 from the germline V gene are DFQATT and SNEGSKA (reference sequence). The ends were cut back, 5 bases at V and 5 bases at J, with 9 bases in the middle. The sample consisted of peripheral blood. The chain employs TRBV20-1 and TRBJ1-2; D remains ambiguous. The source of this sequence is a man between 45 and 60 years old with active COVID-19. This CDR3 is CSAYSLYGYTF. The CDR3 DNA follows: TGCAGTGCTTACAGCTTATATGGCTACACCTTC.